These T cell receptor beta chains were read from a single sample in a study of shared clonotypes between healthy human individuals. Sequencing was performed with immunoSEQ multiplex PCR; in TCRdb, only in-frame clones are kept and a portion is missing. This repertoire shows about 2.4 million clones, 85% to 95% found once; its top ten account for roughly 0.13%. The specimen sequenced was naive CD4+ T cells sorted from blood. The receptors here all came from a man between 18 and 29 years old in good health. CDR3s include the opening cysteine and the closing phenylalanine or tryptophan. The order of the fields is D gene, J gene, V gene, clone size, CDR3 length, CDR3 DNA, CDR3 protein. D genes are given only for firm matches. Not all rows give a size; the values are once, few, many and, for expanded clones, a class.

d_gene: .
j_gene: TRBJ1-2
v_gene: TRBV29-1
abundance: .
len: 15
CDR3nt: TGCAGCGTTGAAGATCCCCCAGGATTTAACTATGGCTACACCTTC
CDR3aa: CSVEDPPGFNYGYTF

d_gene: TRBD1
j_gene: TRBJ1-6
v_gene: TRBV5-6
abundance: .
len: 15
CDR3nt: TGTGCCAGCAGCTACAGGGACAGGGGCAGTTCACCCCTCCACTTT
CDR3aa: CASSYRDRGSSPLHF

d_gene: .
j_gene: TRBJ1-5
v_gene: TRBV6-5
abundance: .
len: 15
CDR3nt: TGTGCCAGCAGCTACACGGTCGATAGCAATCAGCCCCAGCATTTT
CDR3aa: CASSYTVDSNQPQHF

d_gene: .
j_gene: TRBJ1-4
v_gene: TRBV7-9
abundance: .
len: 15
CDR3nt: TGTGCCAGCAGCGGGGGGACACTAACTAATGAAAAACTGTTTTTT
CDR3aa: CASSGGTLTNEKLFF

d_gene: TRBD2
j_gene: TRBJ2-5
v_gene: TRBV27
abundance: .
len: 14
CDR3nt: TGTGCCAGCAGTTTGGGACTAGCGGGAGAGACCCAGTACTTC
CDR3aa: CASSLGLAGETQYF

d_gene: .
j_gene: TRBJ1-5
v_gene: TRBV4-3
abundance: once
len: 13
CDR3nt: TGCGCCAGCAGCCCGACACCTTTGGGGCCCCAGCATTTT
CDR3aa: CASSPTPLGPQHF

d_gene: TRBD1
j_gene: TRBJ2-2
v_gene: TRBV5-1
abundance: .
len: 15
CDR3nt: TGCGCCAGCAGCCCGACAGGGAGTTACACCGGGGAGCTGTTTTTT
CDR3aa: CASSPTGSYTGELFF

d_gene: TRBD1
j_gene: TRBJ2-2
v_gene: TRBV7-6
abundance: .
len: 17
CDR3nt: TGTGCCAGCAGCGGGGACAGGGGGCGTGGGAACACCGGGGAGCTGTTTTTT
CDR3aa: CASSGDRGRGNTGELFF

d_gene: TRBD1
j_gene: TRBJ2-2
v_gene: TRBV9
abundance: .
len: 14
CDR3nt: TGTGCCAGCAGCGTGACAGGGAGCACCGGGGAGCTGTTTTTT
CDR3aa: CASSVTGSTGELFF

d_gene: TRBD1
j_gene: TRBJ1-1
v_gene: TRBV19
abundance: .
len: 13
CDR3nt: TGTGCCAGTAGGACAGGGAACGCGCCTGAAGCTTTCTTT
CDR3aa: CASRTGNAPEAFF

d_gene: TRBD2
j_gene: TRBJ2-7
v_gene: TRBV19
abundance: .
len: 16
CDR3nt: TGTGCCAGTAGTGTCTCCGGGACTAGCGGGATATACGAGCAGTACTTC
CDR3aa: CASSVSGTSGIYEQYF

d_gene: TRBD1
j_gene: TRBJ1-1
v_gene: TRBV18
abundance: .
len: 14
CDR3nt: TGTGCCAGCTCCCAGGGGGTTACGAACACTGAAGCTTTCTTT
CDR3aa: CASSQGVTNTEAFF

d_gene: TRBD2
j_gene: TRBJ2-1
v_gene: TRBV6-1
abundance: .
len: 17
CDR3nt: TGTGCCAGCAGTGCCCGATTAGCGGGAGGGCCGTGGGATGAGCAGTTCTTC
CDR3aa: CASSARLAGGPWDEQFF

d_gene: .
j_gene: TRBJ1-2
v_gene: TRBV11-2
abundance: .
len: 16
CDR3nt: TGTGCCAGCAGCTTAGGACGGGCAGGGGCTAACTATGGCTACACCTTC
CDR3aa: CASSLGRAGANYGYTF

d_gene: .
j_gene: TRBJ2-2
v_gene: TRBV4-3
abundance: .
len: 14
CDR3nt: TGCGCCAGCAGCCAAGATCTAGGTGGCGGGGAGCTGTTTTTT
CDR3aa: CASSQDLGGGELFF

d_gene: TRBD1
j_gene: TRBJ1-2
v_gene: TRBV28
abundance: few
len: 13
CDR3nt: TGTGCCAGCAGCGCGGGACAGGCTGTAGGCTACACCTTC
CDR3aa: CASSAGQAVGYTF

d_gene: .
j_gene: TRBJ2-4
v_gene: TRBV11-2
abundance: .
len: 13
CDR3nt: TGTGCCAGCAGCTTAGATCCCACAGGGATACGGACCTTC
CDR3aa: CASSLDPTGIRTF

d_gene: .
j_gene: TRBJ2-2
v_gene: TRBV6-1
abundance: .
len: 14
CDR3nt: TGTGCCAGCAGTGAAAGCTGGGGAACCGGGGAGCTGTTTTTT
CDR3aa: CASSESWGTGELFF

d_gene: .
j_gene: TRBJ2-7
v_gene: TRBV7-9
abundance: .
len: 13
CDR3nt: TGTGCCAGCAGCTCTCATCAGTACTACGAGCAGTACTTC
CDR3aa: CASSSHQYYEQYF

d_gene: .
j_gene: TRBJ1-1
v_gene: TRBV7-3
abundance: .
len: 14
CDR3nt: TGTGCCAGCAGCTTAACCGGATCGGGGACTGAAGCTTTCTTT
CDR3aa: CASSLTGSGTEAFF

d_gene: TRBD2
j_gene: TRBJ2-7
v_gene: TRBV4-1
abundance: .
len: 15
CDR3nt: TGCGCCAGCAGCCAAGGGGCGGGAGGCCCCTACGAGCAGTACTTC
CDR3aa: CASSQGAGGPYEQYF

d_gene: TRBD1
j_gene: TRBJ1-4
v_gene: TRBV5-1
abundance: .
len: 14
CDR3nt: TGCGCCAGCAGCTTTCAGGGGGCGGGTGAAAAACTGTTTTTT
CDR3aa: CASSFQGAGEKLFF

d_gene: TRBD2
j_gene: TRBJ2-3
v_gene: TRBV14
abundance: once
len: 15
CDR3nt: TGTGCCAGCAGCCATCGGACTAGCGGGCCAGATACGCAGTATTTT
CDR3aa: CASSHRTSGPDTQYF

d_gene: TRBD1
j_gene: TRBJ2-1
v_gene: TRBV4-1
abundance: .
len: 15
CDR3nt: TGCGCCAGCAGCCAGGGACAGGTCGCCTACAATGAGCAGTTCTTC
CDR3aa: CASSQGQVAYNEQFF

d_gene: .
j_gene: TRBJ1-5
v_gene: TRBV4-1
abundance: .
len: 15
CDR3nt: TGCGCCAGCAGCCAAGGTGTTTGGGGCAATCAGCCCCAGCATTTT
CDR3aa: CASSQGVWGNQPQHF